This record looks at one T cell receptor (beta chain) sequence and its context. Its antigen is currently unknown. With 4 bases clipped from V and 2 bases from J, the junction kept 4 bases outside the gene matches. Germline loops: CDR1 SGHRS, CDR2 YFSETQ. This CDR3 contains 15 residues. Unique molecular identifiers featured in how the TCRbeta library was prepared. A single record per CDR3 protein comes from TCRdb applying MiXCR to the PCR reads. In the table there are about 830,000 distinct CDR3 sequences, around 17% of which are singletons. The data derive from a study of T-cell reconstitution after alpha-beta-depleted transplantation in children. Findings of the study overall: T-cell numbers and diversity one year post-transplant derived largely from freshly generated T cells.

The material sequenced was PBMCs, mostly from graft donor cells, taken 360 days after TCRalphabeta/CD19-depleted stem cell transplant. This receptor was obtained from a male patient under 18 who had a stem cell transplant for acute lymphoblastic leukemia, so the T cells may come from the graft donor. The chain links TRBV5-1 to TRBJ2-3; 10 bases agree with TRBD2. CDR3 sequence reads: CASSLTSGYTDTQYF. The CDR3 DNA follows: TGCGCCAGCAGCCTGACTAGCGGGTACACAGATACGCAGTATTTT.